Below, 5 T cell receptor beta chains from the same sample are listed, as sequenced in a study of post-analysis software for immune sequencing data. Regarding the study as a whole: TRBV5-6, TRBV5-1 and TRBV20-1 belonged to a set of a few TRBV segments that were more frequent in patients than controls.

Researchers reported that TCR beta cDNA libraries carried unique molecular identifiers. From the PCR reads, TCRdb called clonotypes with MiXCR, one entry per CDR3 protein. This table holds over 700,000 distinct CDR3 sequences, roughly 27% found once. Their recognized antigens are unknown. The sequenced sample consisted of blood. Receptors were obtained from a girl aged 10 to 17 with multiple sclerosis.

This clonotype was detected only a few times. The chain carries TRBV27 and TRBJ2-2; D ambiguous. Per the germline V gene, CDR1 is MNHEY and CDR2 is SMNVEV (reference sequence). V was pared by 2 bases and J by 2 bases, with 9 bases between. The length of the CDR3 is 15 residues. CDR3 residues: CASSLESLNTGELFF. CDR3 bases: TGTGCCAGCAGTTTAGAGAGTCTCAACACCGGGGAGCTGTTTTTT.

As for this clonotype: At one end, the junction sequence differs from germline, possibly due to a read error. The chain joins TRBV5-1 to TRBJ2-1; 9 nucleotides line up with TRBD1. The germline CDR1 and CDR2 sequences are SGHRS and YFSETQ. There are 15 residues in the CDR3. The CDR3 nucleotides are TGCGCCGGCAGCGGGGAGGGACAGGGCTACAATGAGCAGTTCTTC. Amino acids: CAGSGEGQGYNEQFF.

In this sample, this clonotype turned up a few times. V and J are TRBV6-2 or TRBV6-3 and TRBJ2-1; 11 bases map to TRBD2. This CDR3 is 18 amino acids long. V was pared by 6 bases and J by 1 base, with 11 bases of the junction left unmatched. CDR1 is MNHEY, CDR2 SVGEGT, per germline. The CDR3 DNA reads TGTGCCAGCAGCGTAGGAGCCCCTAGCGGGGGGTCCTACAATGAGCAGTTCTTC. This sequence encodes CASSVGAPSGGSYNEQFF.

In DNA, the CDR3 is TGTGCCGCCGAAGGCGACTGGCAGACCTACGAGCAGTACTTC. This codes for CAAEGDWQTYEQYF. This chain joins TRBV6-2 or TRBV6-3 and TRBJ2-7, with D hard to call. CDR1 and CDR2 (germline): MNHEY, SVGEGT. The CDR3 spans 14 residues. Trimming left V 11 bases short and J 2 bases short, with 19 bases between.

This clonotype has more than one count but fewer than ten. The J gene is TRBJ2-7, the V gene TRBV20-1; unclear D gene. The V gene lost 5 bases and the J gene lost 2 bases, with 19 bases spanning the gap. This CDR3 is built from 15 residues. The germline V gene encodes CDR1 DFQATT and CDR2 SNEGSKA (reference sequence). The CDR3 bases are TGCAGTGCTCACCCTCCCGTACGAGGTCCCTACGAGCAGTACTTC. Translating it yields CSAHPPVRGPYEQYF.